This entry describes one TCR beta chain. The table lists this clonotype with many counts. Its target antigen remains unknown. Per-nucleotide qualities are absent, and no much larger clonotype sits a single base away. The treatment or condition tag for this specimen amounts to: in vitro stimulation with specific CMV peptide epitopes to enrich CMV-specific T cells. These data are taken from a study of T cell repertoires in cytomegalovirus infection (dated by TCRdb to between 2019 and 2020). Broadly, across the study: Recently identified HLA-C-restricted CMV epitopes, whose presentation resists viral immunomodulation, were targeted by peptide stimulations together with well-studied HLA-B-restricted epitopes. Donor HLA type was relevant to the analysis, as public TCR beta signatures indicated carriage of CMV infection together with the matching HLA type. Broad study findings and their caveats: Carriers of CMV infection plus the relevant HLA type were discriminated by the cumulative frequency of public TCR beta family members in the study cohort and in an independent roughly 350-donor cohort. In the ex vivo response, HLA-C-restricted CMV-specific TCR beta clonotypes were dominant, and in two of eight donors the single most frequent clonotype came from this HLA-C-restricted group.

Sequencing was performed on an Illumina HiSeq 1500. TCRdb took the public reads, trimmed them with fastp at Q25, ran MiXCR for clone calling and kept in-frame beta chains. Identical CDR3 proteins give one entry, which carries the most common genes and DNA. This sample is represented by 750,000 to 950,000 distinct CDR3 sequences; 25% to 30% of them were singletons. Roughly 14% of the sample is taken by the ten largest. Trimming takes 1 base from V and 5 bases from J, and the germline ends sit 17 bases apart. CDR1 and CDR2 are drawn from the germline V gene: SGHTA, FQGTGA. From its cysteine to its phenylalanine, the CDR3 spans 16 amino acids. The sequence is cut down to CDR3 DNA, 48 bases in frame from base 1.

The V and J genes are TRBV7-3 and TRBJ1-1; there is no confident call for the D gene. The source is a human donor in good health (CMV status not recorded). Some clones in this sample may be carry-over from other donors' samples. The sequences come from cultured CD8+ T cells from PBMCs, collected from culture after CMV antigen stimulation. The CDR3 has the sequence CASSLNPGVRGTEAFF. The DNA reads TGTGCCAGCAGCTTAAACCCCGGGGTGCGAGGGACTGAAGCTTTCTTT.